This T cell receptor (beta chain) was recorded in a study of control samples from healthy donors and cancer patients (dated by TCRdb to the early 2020s). The protocol used for the library was the immunoSEQ multiplex PCR assay. Drawn from immuneACCESS, this table holds only the in-frame rearrangements with V and J called that TCRdb kept. Clones are partly lost; checked studies trace under half to an unresolved V gene and leave the rest unexplained. This sample has about 160,000 clones in its table, and 70% to 90% of those were observed once. More than 10% of the sample comes from the top ten. As to this clone: Its antigen is unknown. Base qualities are not provided; no much larger clone lies one nucleotide away.

CDR1 and CDR2, per the germline V gene, are KGHSH and LQKENI. The CDR3 spans 15 residues, from the cysteine through the phenylalanine. The read is trimmed to its CDR3 DNA, 45 bases read in frame from base 1. Clipping removes 0 bases from V and 8 bases from J, with 4 as the unmatched junction base count. This chain is built from TRBV18 and TRBJ1-4, with 9 bases aligning to TRBD1. The sequence was collected from a man aged 25 to 40 in good health. The specimen sequenced was blood. The DNA sequence follows: TGTGCCAGCTCACCACCGGGACAGGGTCAGGAAAAACTGTTTTTT. Translation gives CASSPPGQGQEKLFF.